Listed below are T cell receptor beta chains from one sample, sequenced in a study of shared clonotypes between healthy human individuals. The protocol was immunoSEQ multiplex PCR, while the TCRdb copy is restricted to in-frame clones and leaves out a portion. The table has hundreds of thousands of clones, approximately 79% seen once; the top ten hold 1.5% to 2%. The specimen sequenced was memory CD4+ T cells sorted from blood. The receptor source for this set is a woman in her twenties or thirties in good health. Each CDR3 is given with its conserved first and last residue. D genes are given only for firm matches. Clone size appears in some rows only: once, few, many, or a class for an expanded clone.

>TRBV5-1|NA|NA|14|TRBJ2-3
TGCGCCAGCAGCCTCCTGCCCACGGGGCATACGCAGTATTTT
CASSLLPTGHTQYF
>TRBV28|NA|NA|11|TRBJ2-4
TGTGCCAGCGAATCCAAAAACATTCAGTACTTC
CASESKNIQYF
>TRBV18|NA|NA|14|TRBJ2-1
TGTGCCAGCTCACCACCGTCGCTTTCCAATGAGCAGTTCTTC
CASSPPSLSNEQFF
>TRBV7-2|NA|TRBD1|12|TRBJ2-7
TGTGCCAGCGGACAGGGTTCCTACGAGCAGTACTTC
CASGQGSYEQYF
>TRBV12-2|NA|NA|18|TRBJ2-2
TGTGCAAGTCGCTTAGCGAAGATAGTAGCGGGAGGGCCCGGGGAGCTGTTTTTT
CASRLAKIVAGGPGELFF
>TRBV19|few|TRBD1|15|TRBJ1-1
TGTGCCAGTAGTCCTCAGACAGGGGGCAGAGGAGAAGCTTTCTTT
CASSPQTGGRGEAFF
>TRBV5-6|NA|NA|15|TRBJ1-2
TGTGCCAGCAGTTCGCCGGGACCGAAGAACTATGGCTACACCTTC
CASSSPGPKNYGYTF
>TRBV19|NA|TRBD1|15|TRBJ1-2
TGTGCCAGTACCCCCCGGGACAGCCCATATCAAGGCTACACCTTC
CASTPRDSPYQGYTF
>TRBV6-1|NA|TRBD1|13|TRBJ1-1
TGTGCCAGCAGGAAACAGGGGGCGTCTGAAGCTTTCTTT
CASRKQGASEAFF
>TRBV19|once|NA|16|TRBJ1-5
TGTGCCAGTACACGATTCGGGGGGGACACAGATCAGCCCCAGCATTTT
CASTRFGGDTDQPQHF
>TRBV29-1|NA|NA|11|TRBJ1-1
TGCAGCGTATGTCAGGGAGTTGAGGCTTTCTTT
CSVCQGVEAFF
>TRBV25-1|NA|TRBD1|16|TRBJ2-1
TGTGCCAGCAGTGACGGGGACAGGGGGACAGGCAATGAGCAGTTCTTC
CASSDGDRGTGNEQFF
>TRBV11-1|few|NA|13|TRBJ1-1
TGTGCCAGCAGCTCCGGCGGGGGACCTGAAGCTTTCTTT
CASSSGGGPEAFF
>TRBV5-8|NA|TRBD2|16|TRBJ2-1
TGTGCCAGCAGCTTCGCAGCGGGACTAGCGGGAGATGAGCAGTTCTTC
CASSFAAGLAGDEQFF
>TRBV6-5|NA|NA|13|TRBJ2-3
TGTGCCAGCAGTTACTCGAGAGGCGATACGCAGTATTTT
CASSYSRGDTQYF
>TRBV5-1|NA|NA|14|TRBJ2-1
TGCGCCAGCAGGGATGTCAAATCCTACAATGAGCAGTTCTTC
CASRDVKSYNEQFF
>TRBV11-2|NA|TRBD2|16|TRBJ2-7
TGTGCCAGCAGGTCGAATCTAGCGGGAGTTTCCTACGAGCAGTACTTC
CASRSNLAGVSYEQYF
>TRBV10-1|NA|NA|15|TRBJ2-1
TGCGCCAGCAGTGACGGGGCGACTACCTACAATGAGCAGTTCTTC
CASSDGATTYNEQFF
>TRBV5-5|NA|TRBD2|17|TRBJ2-7
TGTGCCAGCAGCTTGGCCCAAGTCGGGAGGTCCTCCTACGAGCAGTACTTC
CASSLAQVGRSSYEQYF
>TRBV5-1|NA|TRBD1|13|TRBJ1-1
TGCGCCAGCAGCTTGTCTTCGACAGGGGAAGCTTTCTTT
CASSLSSTGEAFF
>TRBV6-5|NA|NA|14|TRBJ2-3
TGTGCCAGCAGTTACTCACGAGGCACAGATACGCAGTATTTT
CASSYSRGTDTQYF
>TRBV5-1|NA|TRBD1|13|TRBJ2-7
TGCGCCAGCAGAAGGACAGGTACCTACGAGCAGTACTTC
CASRRTGTYEQYF
>TRBV7-8|NA|NA|14|TRBJ2-7
TGTGCCAGCAGTCTGTCGGTCATAGCCTACGAGCAGTACTTC
CASSLSVIAYEQYF
>TRBV5-6|NA|TRBD1|13|TRBJ1-2
TGTGCCAGCAGCCGCGGGACAGGGGAGGGCTACACCTTC
CASSRGTGEGYTF
>TRBV5-8|NA|TRBD1|13|TRBJ2-5
TGTGCCAGTGGACAGGGGAACCAAGAGACCCAGTACTTC
CASGQGNQETQYF
>TRBV19|NA|NA|16|TRBJ2-7
TGTGCCAGTAGGGAACCCCGGACATTGGAAGCCTACGAGCAGTACTTC
CASREPRTLEAYEQYF
>TRBV5-1|NA|NA|13|TRBJ2-5
TGCGCCAGCAGCTTGGTGGGGGAAGAGACCCAGTACTTC
CASSLVGEETQYF
>TRBV28|NA|NA|15|TRBJ1-2
TGTGCCAGCAGTAACAGAGACAGTTCCAACTATGGCTACACCTTC
CASSNRDSSNYGYTF
>TRBV18|NA|NA|14|TRBJ2-4
TGTGCCAGCTCACCGGGGTTGGGACAAAACATTCAGTACTTC
CASSPGLGQNIQYF
>TRBV2|NA|TRBD1|14|TRBJ1-1
TGTGCCAGCAGCGGGGACAGGGGATACTCCGCAGCTTTCTTT
CASSGDRGYSAAFF
>TRBV13|once|NA|13|TRBJ2-7
TGTGCCAGCAGCTCTCTACTAGCTTCCGAGCAGTACTTC
CASSSLLASEQYF
>TRBV29-1|NA|NA|12|TRBJ2-1
TGCAGCGTCGGGCACTCTCACAATGAGCAGTTCTTC
CSVGHSHNEQFF
>TRBV10-3|few|NA|14|TRBJ2-1
TGTGCCATCGGCCGGGGGACAGTGGCCAATGAGCAGTTCTTC
CAIGRGTVANEQFF
>TRBV5-1|NA|TRBD2|15|TRBJ2-5
TGCGCCAGCAGCGGAGGAGCGGGAGTTGGAGAGACCCAGTACTTC
CASSGGAGVGETQYF
>TRBV5-1|few|NA|14|TRBJ1-2
TGCGCCAGCAGCTTGGGGGACGGTAGCTATGGCTACACCTTC
CASSLGDGSYGYTF
>TRBV7-9|NA|NA|12|TRBJ2-5
TGTGCCAGCAGCTTGGACTCTCAAACCCAGTACTTC
CASSLDSQTQYF
>TRBV5-4|NA|NA|14|TRBJ2-2
TGTGCCAGCAGCTTGGTAGGGCTGGCCGGGGAGCTGTTTTTT
CASSLVGLAGELFF
>TRBV28|NA|NA|15|TRBJ1-1
TGTGCCAGCAGGCAGGGACTGGTTGCCGGCACTGAAGCTTTCTTT
CASRQGLVAGTEAFF
>TRBV4-2|once|NA|15|TRBJ1-1
TGTGCCAGCAGCCAAGCGGGGGGGCGTCGGACTGAAGCTTTCTTT
CASSQAGGRRTEAFF
>TRBV5-1|NA|TRBD2|19|TRBJ2-7
TGCGCCAGCCCCCCGGGATTAATACCCGGGAAGGAGCGGGGCTACGAGCAGTACTTC
CASPPGLIPGKERGYEQYF
>TRBV27|NA|TRBD1|14|TRBJ1-4
TGTGCCAGCAGTTCGACAGGGGGCGCTGAAAAACTGTTTTTT
CASSSTGGAEKLFF
>TRBV6-5|few|NA|13|TRBJ2-1
TGTGCCAGCAGTTCGACTAGTGTAAATGAGCAGTTCTTC
CASSSTSVNEQFF
>TRBV7-2|NA|NA|14|TRBJ2-5
TGTGCCAGCAGCTTAGCGTTGCGGGAAGAGACCCAGTACTTC
CASSLALREETQYF
>TRBV23-1|NA|NA|17|TRBJ1-4
TGCGCCAGCAGTCCACTTGGGGGAGGCAGGGGTAATGAAAAACTGTTTTTT
CASSPLGGGRGNEKLFF
>TRBV2|NA|NA|14|TRBJ2-7
TGTGCCAGCAGTGAGAACAGCGGTTCCTACGAGCAGTACTTC
CASSENSGSYEQYF